Below, 4 T cell receptor beta chains from the same sample are listed, as sequenced in a study of technical replicates of blood from several donors. Clones were read by immunoSEQ multiplex PCR, and TCRdb kept only the in-frame ones, dropping some. Among 80,000 to 95,000 clones listed, about 96% were seen once. The sample taken for sequencing was T cells isolated from PBMCs. Source of these receptors: a human donor in good health.

The V gene is TRBV11-1, the J gene TRBJ2-7; D gene unclear. The length of the CDR3 is 15 residues. V lost 6 bases to trimming and J lost 4 bases, with 19 bases between them. The V gene's germline CDR1 is SGHAT and CDR2 FQDESV (reference sequence). The chain's CDR3 is CASRPADGLEYEQYF. For the CDR3, the DNA is TGTGCCAGCAGACCGGCAGACGGGTTGGAGTACGAGCAGTACTTC.

This chain connects TRBV5-8 to TRBJ1-5; TRBD1 agrees at 7 bases. After removal of 9 bases from V and 5 bases from J, the junction contained 8 bases not matched to a gene. The CDR3 is 13 amino acids. CDR1 is SGHTS and CDR2 is YDEGEE in the germline V gene. The CDR3 reads CATAQGSDQPQHF. The CDR3 coding sequence is TGTGCCACCGCACAGGGGAGCGATCAGCCCCAGCATTTT. Together with reference TRBV5-8 and TRBJ1-5, the CDR3 gives the full variable domain: EAGVTQSPTHLIKTRGQQATLRCSPISGHTSVYWYQQALGLGLQFLLWYDEGEERNRGNFPPRFSGRQFPNYSSELNVNALELEDSALYLCATAQGSDQPQHFGDGTRLSIL.

CDR3 nucleotides: TGTGCCAGTAGTACTGAGGTGACGAATGAAGCTTTCTTT. As protein: CASSTEVTNEAFF. This sequence joins TRBV19 and TRBJ1-1; D call uncertain. In germline, CDR1 is LNHDA, CDR2 SQIVND (reference sequence). Trimming took 4 bases from V and 7 from J, leaving 13 bases between them. The CDR3 loop spans 13 amino acids. Full variable domain (rest looked up from reference TRBV19 and TRBJ1-1): DGGITQSPKYLFRKEGQNVTLSCEQNLNHDAMYWYRQDPGQGLRLIYYSQIVNDFQKGDIAEGYSVSREKKESFPLTVTSAQKNPTAFYLCASSTEVTNEAFFGQGTRLTVV.

This rearrangement joins TRBV16 to TRBJ1-5; TRBD1 agrees at 8 bases. In germline, CDR1 is KGHSY, CDR2 FQNENV. The V and J ends lost 3 bases and 5 bases, in that order; junction bases with no gene match: 6. The CDR3 is made up of 15 amino acids. The CDR3 nucleotides are TGTGCCAGCAGCCACCGTGGACAGGGCTATCAGCCCCAGCATTTT. This codes for CASSHRGQGYQPQHF.